This record looks at one T cell receptor beta chain sequence and its context. The sample is drawn from a study of cytomegalovirus exposure and HLA in healthy donors. The PCR was carried out with 60 Vbeta primers and 13 Jbeta primers. Repertoires were generated with immunoSEQ multiplex PCR, while TCRdb's copy carries only in-frame clones and drops some. The data contain around 150,000 clones, roughly 82% of them singletons. The source is a girl under 18 in good health and CMV-seropositive. Specimen: PBMCs.

The CDR3 coding sequence is TGTGCCAGCGGACGACGGGGGTCCTACGAGCAGTACTTC. Amino acids: CASGRRGSYEQYF. The chain links TRBV27 to TRBJ2-7; TRBD2 might be the D (6 bases). CDR1 and CDR2 from the germline V gene are MNHEY and SMNVEV (reference sequence). This CDR3 is 13 amino acids long. The ends were cut back, 8 bases at V and 1 base at J, with 12 bases in the middle.